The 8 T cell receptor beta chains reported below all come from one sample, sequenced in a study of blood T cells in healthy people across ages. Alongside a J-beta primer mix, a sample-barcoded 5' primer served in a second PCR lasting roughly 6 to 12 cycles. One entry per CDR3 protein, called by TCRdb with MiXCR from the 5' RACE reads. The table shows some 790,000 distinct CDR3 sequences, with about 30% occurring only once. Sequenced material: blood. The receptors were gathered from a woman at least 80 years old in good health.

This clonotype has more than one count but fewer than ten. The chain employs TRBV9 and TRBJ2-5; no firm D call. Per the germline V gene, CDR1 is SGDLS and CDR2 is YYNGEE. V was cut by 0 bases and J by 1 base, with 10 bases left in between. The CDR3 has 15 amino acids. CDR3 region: CASSVGPSRQETQYF. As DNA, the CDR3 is TGTGCCAGCAGCGTAGGACCCTCCCGCCAAGAGACCCAGTACTTC.

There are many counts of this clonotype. For the CDR3, the DNA is TGCAGTGCTGTACAGGGTAGCACAGATACGCAGTATTTT. Amino acid sequence: CSAVQGSTDTQYF. J is TRBJ2-3 and V is TRBV20-1, with D perhaps matching TRBD1 (6 bases). This CDR3 has 13 residues. V was clipped by 5 bases and J by 0 bases, with 9 bases between them. The germline CDR1 and CDR2 sequences are DFQATT and SNEGSKA (reference sequence).

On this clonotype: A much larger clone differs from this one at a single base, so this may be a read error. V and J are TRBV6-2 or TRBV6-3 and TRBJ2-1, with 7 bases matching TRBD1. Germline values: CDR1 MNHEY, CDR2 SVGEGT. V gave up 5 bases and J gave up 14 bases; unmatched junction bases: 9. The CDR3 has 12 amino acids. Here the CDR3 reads CASSMDRMKEFF. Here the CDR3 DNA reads TGTGCCAGCAGTATGGACAGGATGAAGGAGTTCTTC.

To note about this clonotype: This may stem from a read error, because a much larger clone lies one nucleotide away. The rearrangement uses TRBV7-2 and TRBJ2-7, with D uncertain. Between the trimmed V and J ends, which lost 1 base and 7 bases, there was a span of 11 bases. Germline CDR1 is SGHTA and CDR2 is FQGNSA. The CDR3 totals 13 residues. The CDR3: CASSLDRRNEQYF. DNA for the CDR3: TGTGCCAGCAGCTTAGACCGACGGAATGAGCAGTACTTC. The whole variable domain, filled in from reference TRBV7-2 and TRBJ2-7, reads GAGVSQSPSNKVTEKGKDVELRCDPISGHTALYWYRQSLGQGLEFLIYFQGNSAPDKSGLPSDRFSAERTGGSVSTLTIQRTQQEDSAVYLCASSLDRRNEQYFGPGTRLTVT.

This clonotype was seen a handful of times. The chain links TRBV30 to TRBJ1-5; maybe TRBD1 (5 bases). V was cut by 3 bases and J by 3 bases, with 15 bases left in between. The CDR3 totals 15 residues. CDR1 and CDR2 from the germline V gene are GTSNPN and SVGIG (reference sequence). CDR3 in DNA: TGTGCCTGGAGACACGCAGGGTTCGACAATCAGCCCCAGCATTTT. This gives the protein CAWRHAGFDNQPQHF.

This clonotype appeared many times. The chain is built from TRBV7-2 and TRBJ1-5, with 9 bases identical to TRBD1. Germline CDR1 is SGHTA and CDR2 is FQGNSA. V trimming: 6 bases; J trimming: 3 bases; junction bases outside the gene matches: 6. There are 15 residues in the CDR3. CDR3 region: CASRTGGNNNQPQHF. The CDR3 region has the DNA TGTGCCAGCAGGACAGGGGGAAATAACAATCAGCCCCAGCATTTT. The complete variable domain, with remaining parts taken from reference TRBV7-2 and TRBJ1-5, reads GAGVSQSPSNKVTEKGKDVELRCDPISGHTALYWYRQSLGQGLEFLIYFQGNSAPDKSGLPSDRFSAERTGGSVSTLTIQRTQQEDSAVYLCASRTGGNNNQPQHFGDGTRLSIL.

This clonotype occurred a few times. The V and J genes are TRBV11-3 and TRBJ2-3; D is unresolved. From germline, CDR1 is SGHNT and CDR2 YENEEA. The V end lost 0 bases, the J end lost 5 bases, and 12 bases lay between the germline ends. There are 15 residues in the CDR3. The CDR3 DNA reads TGTGCCAGCAGCTTAGATGGGCCCTACGAAGATACGCAGTATTTT. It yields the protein CASSLDGPYEDTQYF.

The CDR3 DNA reads TGTGCCAGCAGCGCAGGACTAGCGGGGTGTGATGAGCAGTTCTTC. Residues: CASSAGLAGCDEQFF. V usage is TRBV9 and J usage is TRBJ2-1; 12 bases match TRBD2. Germline CDR1 and CDR2: SGDLS and YYNGEE. V was clipped by 3 bases and J by 8 bases; unmatched bases: 6. The CDR3 runs to 15 residues.